Described below is a single TCR beta chain sequence and its context. Its antigen specificity is not known. Per-nucleotide qualities are absent, and no much larger clonotype sits a single base away. The CDR3 has 14 amino acids, counting the end cysteine and phenylalanine. Of the read, only the CDR3 DNA is kept; its 42 bases are in frame from base 1. Relative to germline, V is missing 6 bases and J is missing 0 bases, with 4 bases of the junction outside any gene match. According to the germline V gene, CDR1 reads SNHLY and CDR2 reads FYNNEI. The method behind the library was the immunoSEQ multiplex PCR assay. For the multiplex PCR, a mixture combining 60 forward primers for TCR Vbeta segments and 13 reverse primers for TCR Jbeta segments was used. The CDR3 region of rearranged TCR beta genes was amplified from genomic DNA with a multiplex PCR assay. On the Illumina HiSeq System, the amplified TCR beta libraries were sequenced as 87-base-pair reads. The source study handled its data this way. A later analysis tallied 75 million to 85 million unique TCR beta chains across the 666 repertoires, and approximately 12 million of those chains were shared by two or more donors. Raw reads were error-corrected and collapsed into unique sequences by a nearest-neighbor algorithm in which closely related sequences were merged to remove PCR and sequencing errors. To assign V, D and J gene segments, CDR3 sequences were aligned to IMGT reference sequences. Each retained sequence needed at least a six-nucleotide match to both a V gene segment and a J gene segment. Rearrangements were classified as productive when the CDR3 lacked stop codons and remained in frame with V and J, and all other rearrangements were classified as non-productive. Following IMGT convention, CDR3 was defined as the stretch from the second conserved V-encoded cysteine up to the conserved J-encoded phenylalanine. Sequences without an unambiguous match to a single V gene segment were excluded from the earlier analysis of several hundred of the donors. In an earlier analysis of approximately 590 of the donors, a V segment was called functional when productive rearrangements were above 56.7%, and segregating when the standard deviation between donors exceeded 5%. To diagnose cytomegalovirus status from the catalog of TCR beta chain sequences, a statistical classification framework was built. In a later analysis, TCR nucleotide sequences were compared against IMGT/GENE-DB human TR gene sequences so that V and J genes could be assigned. The TCRdist pipeline was used in a later analysis to assign CDR3 sequences and most-parsimonious VDJ recombination scenarios. In a later analysis, each TCR beta chain was defined by its CDR3 amino acid sequence together with its V-gene family, and reads lacking a unique V-gene family were excluded. To address suspected cross-contamination and a sequencing artifact, a later analysis removed around 590 highly shared, low-generation-probability nucleotide sequences. A later analysis calculated a clonal expansion index for each public chain from normalized within-repertoire ranks of inferred template counts. In a later analysis, generation probabilities were computed with a VDJ recombination model fitted to out-of-frame rearrangements, and the resulting probabilities were checked against IGoR. Hypergeometric tests were used in a later analysis to score TCR-TCR, TCR-HLA and TCR-CMV co-occurrence, with a repertoire-size bias correction applied to the TCR pairs. To estimate false discovery rates, a later analysis permuted the HLA or CMV assignments 20 times. In a later analysis, co-occurring TCRs were grouped using DBSCAN, with TCRdist sequence similarity added in when clustering inside HLA-allele-positive subsets. Co-occurrence clustering excluded repertoires with fewer than 30,000 or more than 120,000 public chains, plus five with anomalous nucleotide sharing. In TCRdb, the immuneACCESS table is reduced to in-frame sequences with V and J assigned. These tables do not hold every clone; where another copy was compared, an unresolved V gene accounts for under half, and the others remain unexplained. V and J calls and clone size follow that table, whereas D and trimming were derived from the DNA. For this sample the table gives 130,000 to 150,000 clones, of which approximately 80% were detected only once. The ten top clones hold 5.5% to 6% of the sample.

The data belong to a study of cytomegalovirus exposure and HLA in healthy donors (dated by TCRdb to the late 2010s). At the level of the whole study: An earlier analysis of more than 550 of the donors reported approximately 260 Gb of sequence data and 95 million to 120 million unique TCR beta sequences obtained from some 200 million T cells. HLA typing included class I and class II loci at four-digit resolution. Across under 500 genotyped donors of the cohort, an average of about 240,000 unique TCR beta nucleotide sequences per donor were sequenced, and around 20% of those sequences were non-productive. Four or five DR-DQ haplotypes were treated as single units for association and clustering because of strong linkage in the cohort. The genetic ancestry cluster associated with self-reported Caucasian donors included 81% of the approximately 430 genotyped donors. The aim of the study was to test whether cataloging public T cell receptors could identify signatures of past pathogen exposure. Rather than using new phenotypic data, the later analysis identified candidate immune exposures from TCR beta sequences and from how often those sequences occurred across donors. A later genetic analysis used genome-wide SNP genotypes for about 65% of the roughly 670 donors, treating that subset as a discovery cohort. The study used immunosequencing to profile the T cell repertoires of 670 or so subjects and linked those repertoires to cytomegalovirus serostatus. All discovery cohort repertoires had been generated using a single sequencing platform. The number of donors typed differed by locus, with about 629-630 for A, B, C, DRB1 and DQB1, around 560 for DQA1, about 610 for DPA1, and around 460 for DPB1. A later analysis re-examined previously published TCR beta repertoires from more than 550 donors and added high-resolution HLA genotyping to investigate patterns of TCR occurrence. To decide whether each TCR beta V gene segment behaved as functional or pseudogenic, an earlier analysis of 587 of the donors relied on high-throughput TCR beta sequencing. An early release that covered roughly 600 HLA-typed donors contained approximately 320 gigabases of sequencing data and about 93 million unique TCR sequences. Alongside the repertoire data, information on donor age, sex, ethnicity and CMV serostatus was compiled. To predict cytomegalovirus infection status, the study combined high-throughput TCR immunosequencing, statistical association of individual TCRs with disease status, and machine learning. In addition to the first cohort of 666 subjects, a separate validation cohort of around 110 different subjects was used.

Beyond this particular receptor, the publication reports: Correlated functional status among segregating V segments might be attributable to linkage disequilibrium, but an unknown experimental factor could not be ruled out. The authors suggested that the approach could potentially be generalized to other disease states and immunological phenotypes. In a later analysis, HLA-associated TCR beta chains showed more clonal expansion and lower generation probabilities than non-associated chains that were equally common. Assigning TCR associations to individual alleles was difficult when HLA alleles, especially DR and DQ, strongly co-occurred. In the study, some 180 TCR beta chains were listed as associated with cytomegalovirus. The presence/absence analyses assumed that sequencing depth was roughly uniform across donors, and that assumption may not be true. In an earlier analysis of more than 500 of the donors, most TCR beta V segments appeared in productive rearrangements about 90% or about 30% of the time, broadly matching IMGT annotations. Across donors, most TCR sequences were observed very rarely, whereas some public TCRs were present in many individuals. The 87-base-pair reads could not distinguish some IMGT-functional V segments, including TRBV6-2 and TRBV6-3, so those segments were excluded. In a later analysis, the rate of TCR association differed among HLA loci, with DRB1 alleles having the most associated TCRs and HLA-C alleles having the fewest. A later analysis associated around 16,000 TCR beta sequences with specific HLA alleles at a false discovery rate of 0.05. In a later genetic analysis, fewer N-insertions in productive TCRs were reported among donors in an Asian-associated ancestry cluster than the approximately 630-donor mean. An association between a missense DCLRE1C variant and V-gene and J-gene trimming of TCR beta chains was found in a later genetic analysis and replicated in an independent cohort. This cohort had only TCR beta chains sequenced, and the lack of alpha or paired-chain data limited which features could be detected. According to a later analysis, parvovirus B19, influenza, CMV and Epstein-Barr virus appeared linked to several top co-occurrence clusters. A few of the identified cytomegalovirus-associated TCR beta chains were confirmed in vitro to be specific for cytomegalovirus antigens. HLA typing was unavailable for some donors at each locus, so association tests used only the typed subset. A further reported finding was that TCR beta sequences accurately predicted the HLA-A and HLA-B alleles for most subjects in the first cohort. In both the original and validation cohorts, the classifier was reported to diagnose cytomegalovirus status with high specificity and sensitivity. Because counts were too low, 15 or so rarely observed V segments, including chromosome 9 orphons, were excluded from the earlier analysis of 587 of the donors. A group of highly shared sequence variants was considered likely to be a technical artifact of the sequencing pipeline. The only immune exposure information available for the cohort was CMV serostatus. A later analysis found that most CMV-associated TCR beta chains appeared HLA-restricted, with HLA associations seemingly driven largely by CMV exposure.

The cohort consisted of 666 healthy bone marrow donors. At the time of sampling, every cohort member was nominally healthy, though immune exposures that went unrecorded were likely present. The donor tested CMV seropositive, placing the donor among the 290 or so seropositive members of the cohort. A peripheral blood sample was provided by each donor, and peripheral blood mononuclear cells were used for TCR beta sequencing. The Qiagen DNeasy Blood Extraction Kit was used to extract genomic DNA from the blood cell samples. Sequencing was done on a sample of PBMCs. The chain is assembled from TRBV2 and TRBJ1-1; the central 7 bases match TRBD1. This TCR derives from a man aged 25-45 years in good health and CMV-seropositive. The CDR3 has the sequence CASREGQMNTEAFF. The DNA sequence is given as TGTGCCAGCAGGGAGGGACAGATGAACACTGAAGCTTTCTTT.